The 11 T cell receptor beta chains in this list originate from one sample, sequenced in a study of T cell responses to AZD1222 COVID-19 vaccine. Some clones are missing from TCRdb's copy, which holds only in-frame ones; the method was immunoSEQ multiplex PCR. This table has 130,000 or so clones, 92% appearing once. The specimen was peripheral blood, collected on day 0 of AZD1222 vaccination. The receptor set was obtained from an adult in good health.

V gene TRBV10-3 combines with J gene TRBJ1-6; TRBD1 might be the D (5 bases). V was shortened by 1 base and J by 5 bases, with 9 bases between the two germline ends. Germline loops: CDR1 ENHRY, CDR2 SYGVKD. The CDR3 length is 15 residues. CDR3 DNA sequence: TGTGCCATCAGTGAGTGGGGGGGAGATAATTCACCCCTCCACTTT. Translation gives CAISEWGGDNSPLHF.

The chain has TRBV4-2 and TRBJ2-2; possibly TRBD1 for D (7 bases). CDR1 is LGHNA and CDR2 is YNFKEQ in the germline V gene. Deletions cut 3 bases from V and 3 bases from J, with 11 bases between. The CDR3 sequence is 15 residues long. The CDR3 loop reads CASSQRDSYTGELFF. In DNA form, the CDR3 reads TGTGCCAGCAGCCAGCGGGACAGCTACACCGGGGAGCTGTTTTTT.

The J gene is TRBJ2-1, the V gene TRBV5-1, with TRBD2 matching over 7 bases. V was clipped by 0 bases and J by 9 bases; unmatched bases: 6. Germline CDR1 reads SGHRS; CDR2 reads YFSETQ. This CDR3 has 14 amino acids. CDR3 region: CASSLEGGLGEQFF. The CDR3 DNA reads TGCGCCAGCAGCTTGGAGGGAGGGTTGGGTGAGCAGTTCTTC.

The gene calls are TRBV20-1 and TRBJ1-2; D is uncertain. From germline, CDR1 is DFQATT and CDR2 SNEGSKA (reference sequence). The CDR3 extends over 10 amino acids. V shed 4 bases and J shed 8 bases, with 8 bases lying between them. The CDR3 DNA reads TGCAGTGCTACACCACCCGGCTACACCTTC. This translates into CSATPPGYTF.

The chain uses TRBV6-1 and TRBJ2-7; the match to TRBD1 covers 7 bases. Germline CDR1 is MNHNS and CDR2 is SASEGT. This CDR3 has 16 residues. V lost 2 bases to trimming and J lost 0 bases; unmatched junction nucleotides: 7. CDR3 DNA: TGTGCCAGCAGTGAATCGACAGGGCCCTACTCCTACGAGCAGTACTTC. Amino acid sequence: CASSESTGPYSYEQYF.

Written as DNA, the CDR3 is TGCGCCAGCAGTGAGTCTCTTGGCAGGGGGCGGAACGGGGAGCTGTTTTTT. Its protein product is CASSESLGRGRNGELFF. The chain carries TRBV10-1 and TRBJ2-2; 8 bases fit TRBD1. Per the germline V gene, CDR1 is WNHNN and CDR2 is SYGVQD (reference sequence). V dropped 0 bases and J dropped 7; count of bases not matched to a gene: 10. This CDR3 spans 17 amino acids.

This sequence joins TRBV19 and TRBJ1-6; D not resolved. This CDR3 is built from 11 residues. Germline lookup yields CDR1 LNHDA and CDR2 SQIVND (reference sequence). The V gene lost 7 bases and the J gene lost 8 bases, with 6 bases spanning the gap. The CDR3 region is CASTNDSPLHF. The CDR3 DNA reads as TGTGCCAGTACTAACGATTCACCCCTCCACTTT.

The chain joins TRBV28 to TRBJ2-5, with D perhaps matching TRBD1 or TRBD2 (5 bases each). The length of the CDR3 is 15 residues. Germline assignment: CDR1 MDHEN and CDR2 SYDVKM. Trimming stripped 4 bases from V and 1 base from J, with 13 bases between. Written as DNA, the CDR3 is TGTGCCAGCAGTTGGGGGTTTTCCCGCCAAGAGACCCAGTACTTC. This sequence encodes CASSWGFSRQETQYF. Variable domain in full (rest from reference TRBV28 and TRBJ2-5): DVKVTQSSRYLVKRTGEKVFLECVQDMDHENMFWYRQDPGLGLRLIYFSYDVKMKEKGDIPEGYSVSREKKERFSLILESASTNQTSMYLCASSWGFSRQETQYFGPGTRLLVL.

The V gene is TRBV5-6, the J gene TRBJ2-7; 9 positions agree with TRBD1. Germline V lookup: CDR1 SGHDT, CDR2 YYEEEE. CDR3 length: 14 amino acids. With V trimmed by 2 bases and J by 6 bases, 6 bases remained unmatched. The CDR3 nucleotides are TGTGCCAGCAGCTTTCGGACAGGGGTTTTCGAGCAGTACTTC. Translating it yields CASSFRTGVFEQYF.

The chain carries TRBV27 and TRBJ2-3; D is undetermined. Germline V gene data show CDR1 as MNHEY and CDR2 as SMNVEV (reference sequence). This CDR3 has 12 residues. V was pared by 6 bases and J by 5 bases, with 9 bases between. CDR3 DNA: TGTGCCAGCAGCCCCCGGCGAGATACGCAGTATTTT. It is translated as CASSPRRDTQYF.

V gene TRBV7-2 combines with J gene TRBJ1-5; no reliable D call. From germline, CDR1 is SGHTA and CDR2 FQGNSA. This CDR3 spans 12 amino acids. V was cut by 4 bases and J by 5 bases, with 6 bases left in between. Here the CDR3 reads CASSSEYQPQHF. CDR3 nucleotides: TGTGCCAGCAGCTCTGAATATCAGCCCCAGCATTTT.